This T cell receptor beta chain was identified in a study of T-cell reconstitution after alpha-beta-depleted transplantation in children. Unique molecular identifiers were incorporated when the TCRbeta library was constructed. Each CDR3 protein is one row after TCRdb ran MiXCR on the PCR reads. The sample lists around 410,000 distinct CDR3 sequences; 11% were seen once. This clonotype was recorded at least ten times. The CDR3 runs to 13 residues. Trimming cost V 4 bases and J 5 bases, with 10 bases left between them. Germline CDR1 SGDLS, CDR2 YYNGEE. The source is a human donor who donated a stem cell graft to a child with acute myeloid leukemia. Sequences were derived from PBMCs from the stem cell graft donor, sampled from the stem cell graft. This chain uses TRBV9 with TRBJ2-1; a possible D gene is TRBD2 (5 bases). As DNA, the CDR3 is TGTGCCAGCAGCCTTACTAGTCACAATGAGCAGTTCTTC. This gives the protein CASSLTSHNEQFF.